This TCR beta chain was captured by sequencing in a study of response to subunit inactivated influenza vaccine. After removal of 3 bases from V and 0 bases from J, the junction contained 8 bases not matched to a gene. The CDR3 length is 16 residues. Germline-derived CDR1 and CDR2 are SGHVS and FQNEAQ. TCRdb analysed the RT-PCR reads with MiXCR anew, one entry per CDR3 protein. The sample carries 450,000 to 550,000 distinct CDR3 sequences, 25% recorded once. This clonotype was obtained from a man aged 45-65 years who received an inactivated influenza vaccine. Sample: CD4+ T cells sorted from PBMCs, taken approximately 5 days after vaccination. V gene TRBV7-8 combines with J gene TRBJ2-7, with 7 bases aligning to TRBD1. CDR3: CASSFIRDRLSYEQYF. The DNA of the CDR3 is TGTGCCAGCAGCTTCATTCGGGACAGACTCTCCTACGAGCAGTACTTC.